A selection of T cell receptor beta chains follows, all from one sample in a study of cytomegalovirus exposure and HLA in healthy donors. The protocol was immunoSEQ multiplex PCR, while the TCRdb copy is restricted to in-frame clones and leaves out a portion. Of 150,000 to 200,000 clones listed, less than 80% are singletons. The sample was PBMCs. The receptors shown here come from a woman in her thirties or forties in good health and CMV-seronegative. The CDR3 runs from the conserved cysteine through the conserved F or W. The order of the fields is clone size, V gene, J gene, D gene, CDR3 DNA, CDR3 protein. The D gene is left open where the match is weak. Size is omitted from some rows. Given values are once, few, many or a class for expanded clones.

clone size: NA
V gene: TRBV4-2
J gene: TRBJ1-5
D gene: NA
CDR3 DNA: TGTGCCAGCAGCCAAGAGAGAGTTCAGCCCCAGCATTTT
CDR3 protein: CASSQERVQPQHF

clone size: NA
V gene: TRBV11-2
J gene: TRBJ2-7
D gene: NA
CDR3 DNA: TGTGCCAGCAGCCGCGGAGGGAATTCCTACGAGCAGTACTTC
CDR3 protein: CASSRGGNSYEQYF

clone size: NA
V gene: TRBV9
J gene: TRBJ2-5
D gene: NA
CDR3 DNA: TGTGCCAGCACCCCGTACTCACAAGAGACCCAGTACTTC
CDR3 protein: CASTPYSQETQYF

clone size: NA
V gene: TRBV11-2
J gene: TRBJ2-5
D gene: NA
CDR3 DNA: TGTGCCAGCAGCCAATCCGGGGAAACCCAGTACTTC
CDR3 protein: CASSQSGETQYF

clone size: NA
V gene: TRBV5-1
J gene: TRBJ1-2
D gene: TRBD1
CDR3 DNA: TGCGCCAGCAGCCCTTCGGCGACAGGGACTGGCTACACCTTC
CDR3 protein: CASSPSATGTGYTF

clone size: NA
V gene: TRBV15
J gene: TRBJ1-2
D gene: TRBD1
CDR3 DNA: TGTGCCACCAGCAGAGTAACAGGGGGATTAGAGGGCTACACCTTC
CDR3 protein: CATSRVTGGLEGYTF

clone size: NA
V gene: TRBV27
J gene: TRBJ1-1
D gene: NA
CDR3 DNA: TGTGCCAGCAGAGGAGGGGCGACCACTGAAGCTTTCTTT
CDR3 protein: CASRGGATTEAFF

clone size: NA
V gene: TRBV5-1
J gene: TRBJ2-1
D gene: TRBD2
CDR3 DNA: TGCGCCAGCAGCTTGGGGCTAGCGGGAGGTTGGGGGGAGCAGTTCTTC
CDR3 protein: CASSLGLAGGWGEQFF

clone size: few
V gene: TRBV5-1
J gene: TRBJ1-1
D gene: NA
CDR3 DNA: TGCGCCAGCAGCTTGAATACAGGGTTCTCTAACACTGAAGCTTTCTTT
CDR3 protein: CASSLNTGFSNTEAFF

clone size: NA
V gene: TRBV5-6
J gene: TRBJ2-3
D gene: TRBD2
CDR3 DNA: TGTGCCGGCGCTCAACTCCGGGAGGAAACAGATACGCAGTATTTT
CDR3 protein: CAGAQLREETDTQYF

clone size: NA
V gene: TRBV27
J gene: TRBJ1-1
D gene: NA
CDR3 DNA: TGTGCCAGCAGCCCTCTACAGGGAGGGGGGGCTTTCTTT
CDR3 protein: CASSPLQGGGAFF

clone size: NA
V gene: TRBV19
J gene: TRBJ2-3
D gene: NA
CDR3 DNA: TGTGCCAGTAAGCTTAGCGGTTCAGATACGCAGTATTTT
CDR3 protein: CASKLSGSDTQYF

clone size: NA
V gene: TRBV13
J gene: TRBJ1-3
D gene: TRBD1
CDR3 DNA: TGTGCCAGCACCTACGGACAGGCGGTATCTGGAAACACCATATATTTT
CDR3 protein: CASTYGQAVSGNTIYF

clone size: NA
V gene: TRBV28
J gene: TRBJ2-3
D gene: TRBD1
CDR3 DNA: TGTGCCAGCAGTGCCCCGGGACAGGGGAGCACAGATACGCAGTATTTT
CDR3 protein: CASSAPGQGSTDTQYF

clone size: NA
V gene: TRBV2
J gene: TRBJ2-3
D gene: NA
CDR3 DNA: TGTGCCAGCTGGAAAGCGGCCGACAGCACAGATACGCAGTATTTT
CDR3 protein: CASWKAADSTDTQYF

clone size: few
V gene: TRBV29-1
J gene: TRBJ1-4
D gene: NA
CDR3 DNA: TGCAGCGTTGGAGGGAGGGGTGAAAAACTGTTTTTT
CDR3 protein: CSVGGRGEKLFF

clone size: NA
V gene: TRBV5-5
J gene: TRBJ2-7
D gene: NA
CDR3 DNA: TGTGCCAGCAGTATCTTCTTGGGGGCTGACGAGCAGTACTTC
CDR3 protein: CASSIFLGADEQYF

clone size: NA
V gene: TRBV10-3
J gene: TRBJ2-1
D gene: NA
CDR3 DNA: TGTGCCATCAATGTGGTGGACGTTAGCGGTTACTACAATGAGCAGTTCTTC
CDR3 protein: CAINVVDVSGYYNEQFF

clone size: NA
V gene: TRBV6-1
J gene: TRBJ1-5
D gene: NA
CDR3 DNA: TGTGCCACCACGGAAAACAGGGTTAGCAATCAGCCCCAGCATTTT
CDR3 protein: CATTENRVSNQPQHF

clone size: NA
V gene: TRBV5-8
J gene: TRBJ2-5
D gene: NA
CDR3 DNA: TGTGCCAGCCGTCCAGGGGTCCTTTATCAAGAGACCCAGTACTTC
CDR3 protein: CASRPGVLYQETQYF

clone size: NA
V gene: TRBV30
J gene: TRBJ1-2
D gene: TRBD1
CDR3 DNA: TGTGCCTGGAGTGAAAGGGGGCGCGTCTATGGCTACACCTTC
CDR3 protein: CAWSERGRVYGYTF

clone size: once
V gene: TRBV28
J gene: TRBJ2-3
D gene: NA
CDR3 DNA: TGTGCCAGCACCTCCGCAGATACGCAGTATTTT
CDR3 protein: CASTSADTQYF

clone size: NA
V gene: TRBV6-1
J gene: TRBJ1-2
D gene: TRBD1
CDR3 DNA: TGTGCCAGCAGGGGGGACAGCCTACTCTATGGCTACACCTTC
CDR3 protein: CASRGDSLLYGYTF

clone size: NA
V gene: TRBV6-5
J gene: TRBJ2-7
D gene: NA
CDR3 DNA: TGTGCCAGCAGTTCCGTATCTCCGGGAGAGCAGTACTTC
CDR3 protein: CASSSVSPGEQYF

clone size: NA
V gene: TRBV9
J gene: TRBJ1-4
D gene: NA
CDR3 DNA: TGTGCCAGCAGCGCTGGGGGGGCTGAAAATGAAAAACTGTTTTTT
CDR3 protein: CASSAGGAENEKLFF

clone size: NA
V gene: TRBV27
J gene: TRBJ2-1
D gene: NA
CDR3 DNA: TGTGCCAGCAGTTTCAAAGGGGATACCTACAATGAGCAGTTCTTC
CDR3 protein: CASSFKGDTYNEQFF

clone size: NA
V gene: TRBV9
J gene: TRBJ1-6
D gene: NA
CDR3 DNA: TGTGCCTCTTACCGGGGGGGGTGGAGTTCACCCCTCCACTTT
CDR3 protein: CASYRGGWSSPLHF

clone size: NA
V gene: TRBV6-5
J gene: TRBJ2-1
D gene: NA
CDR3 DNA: TGTGCCAGCAGTTACTCGAGGGTTTACAATGAGCAGTTCTTC
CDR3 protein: CASSYSRVYNEQFF

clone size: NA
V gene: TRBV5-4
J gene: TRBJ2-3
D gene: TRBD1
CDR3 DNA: TGTGCCAGCGGCCGGGACAGGGGCACAGATACGCAGTATTTT
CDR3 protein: CASGRDRGTDTQYF

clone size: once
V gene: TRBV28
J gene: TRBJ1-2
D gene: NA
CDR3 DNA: TGTGCCAGCAGTTTGGACTCCATAGCTAACTATGGCTACACCTTC
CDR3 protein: CASSLDSIANYGYTF

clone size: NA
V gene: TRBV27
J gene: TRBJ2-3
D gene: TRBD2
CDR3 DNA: TGTGCCAGCAGTGCCCTGACTAGCGTCACAGATACGCAGTATTTT
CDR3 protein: CASSALTSVTDTQYF

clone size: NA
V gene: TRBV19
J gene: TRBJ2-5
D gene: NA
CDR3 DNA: TGTGCCAGTAGTATAGAGGGGGCTAGCAGAGGAGAGACCCAGTACTTC
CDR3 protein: CASSIEGASRGETQYF

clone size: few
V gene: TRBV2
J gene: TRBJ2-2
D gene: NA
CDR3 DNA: TGTGCCAGCAGTGTTGGCGGGAAGAAGGGCGGGGAGCTGTTTTTT
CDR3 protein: CASSVGGKKGGELFF

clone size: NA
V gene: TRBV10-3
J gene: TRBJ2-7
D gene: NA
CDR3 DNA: TGTGCCATCAGTGACAGGGACGAGCAGTACTTC
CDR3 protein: CAISDRDEQYF

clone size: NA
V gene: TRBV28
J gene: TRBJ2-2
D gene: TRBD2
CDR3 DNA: TGTGCCAGCAGTTTCGTGACTAGCGGTTACACCGGGGAGCTGTTTTTT
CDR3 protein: CASSFVTSGYTGELFF

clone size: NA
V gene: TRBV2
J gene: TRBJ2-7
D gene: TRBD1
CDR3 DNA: TGTGCCAGCAGTGAAGCGCTTGGGACAGGTATCTCCTACGAGCAGTACTTC
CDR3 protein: CASSEALGTGISYEQYF

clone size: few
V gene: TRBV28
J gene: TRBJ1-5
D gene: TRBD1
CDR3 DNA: TGTGCCAGCAGTCCGAGGACAGGCTGGAGCAATCAGCCCCAGCATTTT
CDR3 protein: CASSPRTGWSNQPQHF

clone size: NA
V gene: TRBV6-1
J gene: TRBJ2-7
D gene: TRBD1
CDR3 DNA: TGTGCCATACAACAGGGGGCCTCGGGGGAGCAGTACTTC
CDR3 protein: CAIQQGASGEQYF

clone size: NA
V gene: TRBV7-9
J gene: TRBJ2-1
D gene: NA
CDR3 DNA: TGTGCCAGCAGCCCCCCTCTGGTAGCCTACAATGAGCAGTTCTTC
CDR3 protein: CASSPPLVAYNEQFF

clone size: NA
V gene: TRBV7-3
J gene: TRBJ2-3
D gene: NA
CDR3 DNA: TGTGCCAGCAGCTTAGGGGGCGGGAGAGGTGGTACGCAGTATTTT
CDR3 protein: CASSLGGGRGGTQYF

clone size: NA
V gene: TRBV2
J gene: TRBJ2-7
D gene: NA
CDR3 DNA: TGTGCCAGCAGCGGACTGACAGGCTCCTACGAGCAGTACTTC
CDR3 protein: CASSGLTGSYEQYF

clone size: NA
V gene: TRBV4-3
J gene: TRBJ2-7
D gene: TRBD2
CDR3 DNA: TGCGCCAGCAGCCAAGACGGGGGTAGCGGGAGCTCCTACGAGCAGTACTTC
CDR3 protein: CASSQDGGSGSSYEQYF

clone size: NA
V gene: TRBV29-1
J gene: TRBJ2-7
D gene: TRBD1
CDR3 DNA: TGCAGCGCCCGGACAGGAGCCTACGAGCAGTACTTC
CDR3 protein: CSARTGAYEQYF

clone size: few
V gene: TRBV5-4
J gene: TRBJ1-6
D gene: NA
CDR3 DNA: TGTGCCAGCAACTTCATGGACAGCGCTAATTCACCCCTCCACTTT
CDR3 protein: CASNFMDSANSPLHF

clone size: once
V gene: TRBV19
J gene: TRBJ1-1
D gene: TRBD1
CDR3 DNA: TGTGCCAGTAGGATGACAGGGGGAACTGAAGCTTTCTTT
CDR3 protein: CASRMTGGTEAFF

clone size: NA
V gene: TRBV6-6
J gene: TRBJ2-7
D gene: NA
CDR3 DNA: TGTGCCAGCAGTTCTCCGGGGGGCGGCTACGAGCAGTACTTC
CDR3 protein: CASSSPGGGYEQYF

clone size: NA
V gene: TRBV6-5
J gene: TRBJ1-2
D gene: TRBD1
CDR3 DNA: TGTGCCAGCAGTTACTCGGGACAGCCTTCTAACTATGGCTACACCTTC
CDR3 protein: CASSYSGQPSNYGYTF

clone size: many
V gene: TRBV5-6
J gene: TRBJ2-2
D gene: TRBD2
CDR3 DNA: TGTGCCAGCAGCTTAGCGGGAGGGGGATTAAACACCGGGGAGCTGTTTTTT
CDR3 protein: CASSLAGGGLNTGELFF

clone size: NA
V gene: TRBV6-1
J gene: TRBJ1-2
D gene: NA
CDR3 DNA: TGTGCCAGCTTTCGTCCCCGTGATGGCTACACCTTC
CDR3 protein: CASFRPRDGYTF

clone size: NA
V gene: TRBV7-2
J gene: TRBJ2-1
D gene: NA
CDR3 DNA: TGTGCCAGCAGCTGGTCGGGTCCGGGAAAAGTGTTCTTC
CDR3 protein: CASSWSGPGKVFF